The present T cell receptor beta chain was sequenced within a study of blood T cell repertoires in COVID-19. About the study: The United States, Italy and Spain provided the acute and convalescent COVID-19 samples. Sources were T cells, B-cell-depleted T cells, or PBMCs; the material itself was cDNA or gDNA.

The CDR3 runs to 12 residues. The V end was cut by 3 bases, the J end by 6 bases, with 8 bases between. Which cohort a participant joined came from the clinical history participants gave. In the original analysis: Amplification from reference gene primers served as the basis for estimated nucleated cell counts. Here immunoSEQ multiplex PCR was the method, and the copy in TCRdb shows in-frame clones only, minus some. That table gives V, J and clone size, and the DNA gave D and trimming. The sample consists of around 250,000 clones, approximately 84% of them appearing once. This chain joins TRBV12-3 or TRBV12-4 and TRBJ1-1, with D perhaps matching TRBD1 (5 bases). This clonotype was sampled from a man between 18 and 29 years old who had recovered from COVID-19. What was sequenced was PBMCs or T cells enriched from blood (not recorded which). Here the CDR3 DNA reads TGTGCCAGCAGTTTTAGGGGCCCTGAAGCTTTCTTT. Translated, it gives CASSFRGPEAFF.